A selection of T cell receptor beta chains follows, all from one sample in a study of blood T cell repertoires in COVID-19. The method was immunoSEQ multiplex PCR; TCRdb's version includes in-frame clones alone and lacks a portion of them. The sample lists some 200,000 clones; 65% to 85% were seen once. Sequencing was carried out using peripheral blood. The receptors stem from a woman in her thirties with COVID-19, enrolled during active disease. The CDR3 runs from the conserved cysteine through the conserved F or W. D genes are given only for firm matches. Part of the rows lack a size; the others show once, few, many or a class for expanded clones.

size	V	J	D	DNA	CDR3
.	TRBV2	TRBJ2-5	.	TGTGCCAGCGGGTGGAGCTTCCAAGAGACCCAGTACTTC	CASGWSFQETQYF
.	TRBV5-1	TRBJ1-2	.	TGCGCCAGCAGTCTCGGGGGGGTGAGCTATGGCTACACCTTC	CASSLGGVSYGYTF
.	TRBV6-2/TRBV6-3	TRBJ2-1	.	TGTGCCAGCAGCTCCCTAGGGACATCAACCTACAATGAGCAGTTCTTC	CASSSLGTSTYNEQFF
.	TRBV2	TRBJ2-5	.	TGTGCCAGCAGTGTAAGGCAGGAAGAGACCCAGTACTTC	CASSVRQEETQYF
.	TRBV19	TRBJ1-1	TRBD1	TGTGCCAGTACCGTACAGGGGGGCACTGAAGCTTTCTTT	CASTVQGGTEAFF
.	TRBV6-1	TRBJ1-2	.	TGTGCCAGCAGTGAAGGACGGGGGGTTAACTATGGCTACACCTTC	CASSEGRGVNYGYTF
.	TRBV29-1	TRBJ2-3	.	TGCAGCGTTTTCCCTCCATTTTCCTTGACTCAGGGTTTTCGCATTGGGGCTACCACAGATACGCAGTATTTT	CSVFPPFSLTQGFRIGATTDTQYF
.	TRBV30	TRBJ1-1	.	TGTGCCTGGAGTGTAACGGGAGACACTGAAGCTTTCTTT	CAWSVTGDTEAFF
.	TRBV5-1	TRBJ1-5	.	TGCGCCAGCACAGGAGGGGCGGAGAGCAGCAATCAGCCCCAGCATTTT	CASTGGAESSNQPQHF
.	TRBV14	TRBJ2-3	.	TGTGCCAGCAGCCCAATAACGGGACTCCAGACCGCAGATACGCAGTATTTT	CASSPITGLQTADTQYF
once	TRBV13	TRBJ2-5	TRBD2	TGTGCCAGCAGCAACCCGCGGGCTAGCGGGGGGCCGTACCAAGAGACCCAGTACTTC	CASSNPRASGGPYQETQYF
.	TRBV29-1	TRBJ2-7	.	TGCAGCGTTGATAGGTCCGACTACCCCTACGAGCAGTACTTC	CSVDRSDYPYEQYF
.	TRBV7-8	TRBJ2-2	.	TGTGCCAGCAGCTTACTAGCTCGGGACACCGGGGAGCTGTTTTTT	CASSLLARDTGELFF
.	TRBV5-1	TRBJ2-3	TRBD1	TGCGCCAGCAGCCAGGGACAGGCTACAGCAGGGGATACGCAGTATTTT	CASSQGQATAGDTQYF
.	TRBV29-1	TRBJ2-1	.	TGCAGCGTGGATACAGGGAACAATGAGCAGTTCTTC	CSVDTGNNEQFF
.	TRBV7-9	TRBJ1-1	.	TGTGCCAGCAGTCGCCCAGGGCGAGGATCAGCTTTCTTT	CASSRPGRGSAFF
.	TRBV5-1	TRBJ1-3	.	TGCGCCAGCAGCTTGGCCGCAGGGCAGTCTGGAAACACCATATATTTT	CASSLAAGQSGNTIYF